Detailed here is one T cell receptor beta chain. Its antigen is still unknown. This entry belongs to a study of early stage breast cancer tumors. V shed 0 bases and J shed 4 bases, with 10 bases lying between them. Looked up from germline, CDR1 is LNHNV and CDR2 is YYDKDF (reference sequence). The CDR3 extends over 15 amino acids. Assay used: immunoSEQ multiplex PCR; TCRdb lists only in-frame clones, some missing. The data contain 50,000 to 65,000 clones, about 83% of them singletons. General observations from the study: Tumors had 2 to 3-fold higher T cell density and higher clonality than adjacent normal breast tissue.

The specimen was blood. The chain recombines TRBV15 with TRBJ2-1; no clear D. The source of this sequence is a person aged 30-39 years with breast cancer. The CDR3 bases are TGTGCCACCAGCAGAGATCGGCCCGGTTACAATGAGCAGTTCTTC. Translation: CATSRDRPGYNEQFF.